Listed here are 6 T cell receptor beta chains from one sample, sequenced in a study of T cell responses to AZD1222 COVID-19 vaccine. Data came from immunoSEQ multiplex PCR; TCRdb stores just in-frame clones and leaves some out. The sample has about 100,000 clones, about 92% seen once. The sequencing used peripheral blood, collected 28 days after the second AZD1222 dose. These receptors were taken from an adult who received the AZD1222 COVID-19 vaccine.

The CDR3 here is CASSQGNRRPGNTIYF. The CDR3, as DNA: TGCGCCAGCAGCCAAGGAAACAGAAGGCCTGGAAACACCATATATTTT. The genes are TRBV4-1 and TRBJ1-3; D is undetermined. Germline V gene lookup returns CDR1 MGHRA and CDR2 YSYEKL. This CDR3 has 16 amino acids. Trimming shortened V by 1 base and J by 2 bases, and 12 bases separated the two germline ends.

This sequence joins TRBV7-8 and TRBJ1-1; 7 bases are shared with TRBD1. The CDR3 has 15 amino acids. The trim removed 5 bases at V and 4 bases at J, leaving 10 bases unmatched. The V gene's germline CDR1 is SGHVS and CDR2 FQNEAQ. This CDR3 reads CASSTRQGSTTEAFF. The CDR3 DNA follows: TGTGCCAGCAGCACCAGACAGGGTTCGACCACTGAAGCTTTCTTT.

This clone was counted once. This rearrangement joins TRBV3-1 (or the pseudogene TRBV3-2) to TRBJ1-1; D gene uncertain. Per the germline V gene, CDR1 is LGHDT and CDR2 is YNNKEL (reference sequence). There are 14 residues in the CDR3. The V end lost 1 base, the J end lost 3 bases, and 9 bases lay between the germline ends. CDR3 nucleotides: TGTGCCAGCAGCCAAGCCACCAGATACACTGAAGCTTTCTTT. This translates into CASSQATRYTEAFF.

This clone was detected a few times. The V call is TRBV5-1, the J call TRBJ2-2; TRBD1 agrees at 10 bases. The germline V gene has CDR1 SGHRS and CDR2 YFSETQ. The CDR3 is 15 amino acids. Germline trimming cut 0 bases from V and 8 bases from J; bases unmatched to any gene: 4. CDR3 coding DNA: TGCGCCAGCAGCTTGGAGGGACAGGGGTTAGGGGAGCTGTTTTTT. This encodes CASSLEGQGLGELFF.

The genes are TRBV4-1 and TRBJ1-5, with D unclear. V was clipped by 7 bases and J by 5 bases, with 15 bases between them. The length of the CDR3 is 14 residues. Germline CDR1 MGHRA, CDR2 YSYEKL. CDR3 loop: CASTRSGVDQPQHF. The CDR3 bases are TGCGCCAGCACCCGAAGTGGGGTGGATCAGCCCCAGCATTTT.

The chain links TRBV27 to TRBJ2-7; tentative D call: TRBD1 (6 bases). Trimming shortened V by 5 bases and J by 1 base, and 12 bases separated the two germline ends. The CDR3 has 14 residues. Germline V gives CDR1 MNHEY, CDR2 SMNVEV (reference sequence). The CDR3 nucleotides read TGTGCCAGCAGTCCTCGGACAGTATCCTACGAGCAGTACTTC. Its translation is CASSPRTVSYEQYF.